The 29 T cell receptor beta chains given below trace back to one sample, sequenced in a study of shared clonotypes between healthy human individuals. The assay was immunoSEQ multiplex PCR, and TCRdb's table has in-frame clones only and misses some. This sample has 550,000 to 700,000 clones; about three quarters occur once, and the top ten carry 1.5% to 2%. The source material was memory CD4+ T cells sorted from blood. Documented subset: CD45RA-negative fraction. The origin of the receptors is a woman in her twenties or thirties in good health.

This clone has more than one count but fewer than ten. The chain recombines TRBV2 with TRBJ2-7, with no clear D. The CDR3 length is 15 residues. V dropped 8 bases and J dropped 5 bases, with 22 bases sitting between them. Looked up from germline, CDR1 is SNHLY and CDR2 is FYNNEI. Written as DNA, the CDR3 is TGTGCCAGCGTCGGACCGTCAGGTAGCTTCGACGAGCAGTACTTC. This codes for CASVGPSGSFDEQYF.

V gene TRBV27 combines with J gene TRBJ1-2, with TRBD1 as a possible D gene (6 bases). Germline V gene sequence: CDR1 MNHEY, CDR2 SMNVEV (reference sequence). The V and J ends lost 5 bases and 8 bases respectively, with 24 bases between them. This CDR3 has 16 residues. DNA for the CDR3: TGTGCCAGCAGTCCCTTACAGGGTGCGATCCTCTACGGCTACACCTTC. Encoded protein: CASSPLQGAILYGYTF.

The DNA for the CDR3 is TGCGCCAGCAGCCAAGGGGGCCTGACTAGTTTGGAGACCCAGTACTTC. Translating gives CASSQGGLTSLETQYF. J is TRBJ2-5 and V is TRBV4-1, with D perhaps TRBD2 (6 bases). Trimming stripped 1 base from V and 5 bases from J, with 17 bases between. The CDR3 runs 16 residues. Germline V gene sequence: CDR1 MGHRA, CDR2 YSYEKL.

This clone was recorded once. The chain has TRBV6-1 and TRBJ2-4; TRBD1 aligns across 7 bases. Germline V gene lookup returns CDR1 MNHNS and CDR2 SASEGT. The CDR3 sequence is 16 residues long. With V trimmed by 2 bases and J by 2 bases, 6 bases remained unmatched. CDR3 protein: CASSERQGSPKNIQYF. In nucleotides, the CDR3 is TGTGCCAGCAGTGAAAGACAGGGTTCCCCCAAAAACATTCAGTACTTC.

This clone was observed a single time. The gene calls are TRBV7-9 and TRBJ2-6; the D gene is possibly TRBD2 (6 bases). The CDR3 has 16 residues. V shed 3 bases and J shed 3 bases, with 12 bases lying between them. Germline CDR1 reads SEHNR; CDR2 reads FQNEAQ (reference sequence). The CDR3 DNA sequence: TGTGCCAGCAGCTTCCTAACTAGCCATGGGGCCAACGTCCTGACTTTC. This sequence encodes CASSFLTSHGANVLTF.

This chain links TRBV14 with TRBJ2-1, with 14 bases that match TRBD2. This CDR3 comprises 15 residues. V was pared by 4 bases and J by 8 bases, with 4 bases of the junction left unmatched. Germline V gene data show CDR1 as SGHDN and CDR2 as FVKESK. This CDR3 reads CASSPGLAGVYEQFF. CDR3 DNA: TGTGCCAGCAGCCCGGGACTAGCGGGAGTGTATGAGCAGTTCTTC.

This clone was counted once. The V and J genes are TRBV7-9 and TRBJ2-5; TRBD2 might be the D (5 bases). Trimming pared 5 bases from V and 5 bases from J, leaving 12 bases between. Looked up from germline, CDR1 is SEHNR and CDR2 is FQNEAQ (reference sequence). The CDR3 length is 13 residues. CDR3 residues: CASSPARTETQYF. The CDR3 DNA follows: TGTGCCAGCAGCCCGGCGCGGACTGAGACCCAGTACTTC.

The chain joins TRBV5-6 to TRBJ2-5, with TRBD1 identical over 10 bases. J gave up 2 bases and V 3 bases, and 4 bases lay outside the gene matches. Germline-derived CDR1 and CDR2 are SGHDT and YYEEEE. The CDR3 has 15 residues. In nucleotides, the CDR3 is TGTGCCAGCAGCTGGGGGGACAGGGGTCAAGAGACCCAGTACTTC. As protein: CASSWGDRGQETQYF.

The V call is TRBV28, the J call TRBJ1-1, with TRBD1 as a possible D gene (6 bases). The CDR3 has 16 amino acids. CDR1 is MDHEN, CDR2 SYDVKM, per germline. V lost 7 bases, J lost 3 bases, and 21 bases lay in between. The CDR3 reads CASKGVYNPSHTEAFF. The CDR3 DNA reads as TGTGCCAGCAAGGGGGTCTATAACCCTTCGCACACTGAAGCTTTCTTT.

This rearrangement joins TRBV28 to TRBJ1-5; D is undetermined. CDR1 is MDHEN and CDR2 is SYDVKM in the germline V gene. Trimming pared 6 bases from V and 4 bases from J, leaving 7 bases between. CDR3 length: 12 residues. CDR3 in amino acids: CASRLRNQPQHF. Written as DNA, the CDR3 is TGTGCCAGCAGACTGCGAAATCAGCCCCAGCATTTT. The whole variable domain, filled in from reference TRBV28 and TRBJ1-5, reads DVKVTQSSRYLVKRTGEKVFLECVQDMDHENMFWYRQDPGLGLRLIYFSYDVKMKEKGDIPEGYSVSREKKERFSLILESASTNQTSMYLCASRLRNQPQHFGDGTRLSIL.

This clone was recorded a few times. In nucleotides, the CDR3 is TGTGCCAGCAGTGAATCGAGAGGGGACACAGATACGCAGTATTTT. Its translation: CASSESRGDTDTQYF. V gene TRBV25-1 combines with J gene TRBJ2-3; D tentatively reads TRBD1 or TRBD2 (5 bases each). Between the trimmed V and J ends, which lost 1 base and 2 bases, there was a span of 10 bases. The germline gives CDR1 MGHDK, CDR2 SYGVNS. The CDR3 length is 15 residues.

This chain uses TRBV29-1 with TRBJ2-5; D uncertain. The CDR3 spans 12 residues. Per the germline V gene, CDR1 is SQVTM and CDR2 is ANQGSEA. Trimming removed 5 bases at V and 4 bases at J, with 11 bases between. In DNA form, the CDR3 reads TGCAGCGTTAGGCGGCAGAGAGAGACCCAGTACTTC. Translating it yields CSVRRQRETQYF.

The V call is TRBV2, the J call TRBJ2-2, with D perhaps given as TRBD1 or TRBD2 (6 bases each). Germline V gene data show CDR1 as SNHLY and CDR2 as FYNNEI. There are 15 residues in the CDR3. V lost 6 bases, J lost 4 bases, and 15 bases lay in between. The CDR3 loop is CASRPRPGATGELFF. CDR3 DNA: TGTGCCAGCAGGCCCCGGCCGGGGGCCACCGGGGAGCTGTTTTTT. Using reference TRBV2 and TRBJ2-2 for the parts outside the CDR3, the full variable domain is EPEVTQTPSHQVTQMGQEVILRCVPISNHLYFYWYRQILGQKVEFLVSFYNNEISEKSEIFDDQFSVERPDGSNFTLKIRSTKLEDSAMYFCASRPRPGATGELFFGEGSRLTVL.

The rearrangement joins TRBV5-1 to TRBJ1-4, with D tentatively TRBD1 (6 bases). CDR1 and CDR2 (germline): SGHRS, YFSETQ. The CDR3 sequence is 14 residues long. V was cut by 3 bases and J by 2 bases, with 8 bases left in between. The CDR3 DNA sequence: TGCGCCAGCAGCTGGACAGTCACTAATGAAAAACTGTTTTTT. Protein: CASSWTVTNEKLFF.

The chain links TRBV6-5 to TRBJ2-3, with 8 bases that match TRBD2. CDR1 is MNHEY and CDR2 is SVGAGI in the germline V gene. Germline trimming cut 3 bases from V and 4 bases from J; bases unmatched to any gene: 6. The CDR3 totals 15 residues. Here the CDR3 reads CASSYTSGSADTQYF. CDR3 nucleotide sequence: TGTGCCAGCAGTTATACTAGCGGTAGTGCAGATACGCAGTATTTT.

CDR3 in DNA: TGCGCCAGCAGCCAAGACAGGCGGGAGAGCTACGAGCAGTACTTC. Residues: CASSQDRRESYEQYF. This chain joins TRBV4-1 and TRBJ2-7; TRBD2 aligns across 7 bases. Trimming cost V 0 bases and J 3 bases; bases outside gene matches: 5. The CDR3 is 15 amino acids. CDR1 and CDR2 (germline): MGHRA, YSYEKL.

This clone was counted only a few times. The CDR3 sequence: CASSRGTGRTEAFF. CDR3 in DNA: TGTGCCAGCAGCCGAGGGACAGGGAGAACTGAAGCTTTCTTT. The J gene is TRBJ1-1, the V gene TRBV7-3; 9 nucleotides agree with TRBD1. From germline, CDR1 is SGHTA and CDR2 FQGTGA. This CDR3 has 14 residues. V was pared by 5 bases and J by 5 bases, with 6 bases of the junction left unmatched.

The chain has TRBV18 and TRBJ2-7; TRBD1 agrees at 8 bases. Unmatched junction bases numbered 8, after V lost 2 bases and J lost 5 bases. The germline CDR1 and CDR2 sequences are KGHSH and LQKENI. This CDR3 region has 15 residues. The CDR3 DNA reads TGTGCCAGCTCACCAGGACAGGGTGACGGGAACGAGCAGTACTTC. Its translation is CASSPGQGDGNEQYF.

The J gene is TRBJ2-1, the V gene TRBV5-1; D is ambiguous. Trimming removed 7 bases at V and 1 base at J, with 12 bases between. The CDR3 extends over 14 amino acids. Germline CDR1 is SGHRS and CDR2 is YFSETQ. The DNA of the CDR3 is TGCGCCAGCGGCAAGGGCAGTTCCTACAATGAGCAGTTCTTC. Its translation: CASGKGSSYNEQFF. Combining the CDR3 with reference TRBV5-1 and TRBJ2-1 gives the whole variable domain KAGVTQTPRYLIKTRGQQVTLSCSPISGHRSVSWYQQTPGQGLQFLFEYFSETQRNKGNFPGRFSGRQFSNSRSEMNVSTLELGDSALYLCASGKGSSYNEQFFGPGTRLTVL.

The rearrangement joins TRBV5-1 to TRBJ2-1; 7 bases fit TRBD2. The V segment lost 0 bases and the J segment 8 bases; nucleotides outside the gene matches: 11. The CDR3 runs 16 residues. In germline, CDR1 is SGHRS, CDR2 YFSETQ. The DNA of the CDR3 is TGCGCCAGCAGCTTGGTGGTGATTGGAGGGAGGGATGAGCAGTTCTTC. This translates into CASSLVVIGGRDEQFF.

The rearrangement links TRBV6-1 to TRBJ1-5, with a tentative D call TRBD1 (6 bases). The CDR3 length is 13 residues. Trimming removed 8 bases from V and 5 bases from J, with 13 bases in between. Germline CDR1 and CDR2: MNHNS and SASEGT. The CDR3 spells CASAGGPDQPQHF. CDR3 bases: TGTGCCAGCGCGGGGGGGCCCGATCAGCCCCAGCATTTT.

The chain links TRBV5-1 to TRBJ2-7; either TRBD1 or TRBD2 may fit D (6 bases each). The CDR3 contains 20 residues. V lost 0 bases, J lost 7 bases, and 32 bases lay in between. Germline V gives CDR1 SGHRS, CDR2 YFSETQ. The CDR3 sequence is CASSLEFVSGARRRGGEQYF. The CDR3 DNA sequence: TGCGCCAGCAGCTTGGAATTCGTTAGCGGAGCGAGGAGACGAGGGGGAGAGCAGTACTTC.

The chain has TRBV19 and TRBJ1-1; 7 positions agree with TRBD1. The CDR3 totals 15 residues. CDR1 and CDR2 from the germline V gene are LNHDA and SQIVND (reference sequence). V lost 5 bases to trimming and J lost 1 base; unmatched junction nucleotides: 7. CDR3 nucleotide sequence: TGTGCCAGTAGTGTCCAGGGGGGCGGGAACACTGAAGCTTTCTTT. Its protein product is CASSVQGGGNTEAFF.

CDR3: CASSEALDRHYGYTF. CDR3 coding DNA: TGTGCCAGCAGTGAGGCCCTTGATAGGCACTATGGCTACACCTTC. This chain joins TRBV6-1 and TRBJ1-2; D is ambiguous. Germline-derived CDR1 and CDR2 are MNHNS and SASEGT. The V end was cut by 3 bases, the J end by 3 bases, with 14 bases between. The CDR3 is 15 amino acids.

This clone occurred once. CDR3 residues: CASSYQGRGTDTQYF. The CDR3 nucleotides read TGTGCCAGCAGTTACCAGGGGAGGGGCACAGATACGCAGTATTTT. This chain uses TRBV6-6 with TRBJ2-3, with D possibly matching TRBD2 (7 bases). V was pared by 2 bases and J by 1 base, with 10 bases between. In germline, CDR1 is MNHNY, CDR2 SVGAGI (reference sequence). The CDR3 is made up of 15 amino acids.

CDR3 coding DNA: TGTGCCAGCAGCGAGGGTGGACTAGCGGGCTACAATGAGCAGTTCTTC. This encodes CASSEGGLAGYNEQFF. V gene TRBV11-2 combines with J gene TRBJ2-1; the match to TRBD2 covers 11 bases. This CDR3 is built from 16 residues. Germline V gene sequence: CDR1 SGHAT, CDR2 FQNNGV. With 5 bases clipped from V and 3 bases from J, the junction kept 6 bases outside the gene matches.

The sample holds a few counts of this clone. The rearrangement uses TRBV10-3 and TRBJ2-7; TRBD2 matches at 11 bases. This CDR3 has 15 amino acids. CDR1 ENHRY and CDR2 SYGVKD come from the germline V gene. The junction had 3 bases not matched to a gene; V was cut back by 3 bases and J by 2 bases. CDR3 sequence: CAISDATSGAYEQYF. The CDR3 coding sequence is TGTGCCATCAGTGACGCGACTAGCGGGGCCTACGAGCAGTACTTC.

J is TRBJ1-1 and V is TRBV5-1, with TRBD1 matching over 7 bases. The trim removed 5 bases at V and 4 bases at J, leaving 11 bases unmatched. The CDR3 is 15 amino acids. Germline loops: CDR1 SGHRS, CDR2 YFSETQ. CDR3 nucleotides: TGCGCCAGCAGTTCCCGGACAGGAGGCTCCACTGAAGCTTTCTTT. Its protein product is CASSSRTGGSTEAFF.

The V and J genes are TRBV4-1 and TRBJ2-7, with TRBD2 matching over 7 bases. CDR1 and CDR2 (germline): MGHRA, YSYEKL. The CDR3 runs to 16 residues. The ends lost 0 bases at V and 1 base at J; junction bases unmatched: 6. CDR3 DNA: TGCGCCAGCAGCCAAGATCGGCGGGGGTCTTCCTACGAGCAGTACTTC. Its translation is CASSQDRRGSSYEQYF.